This TCR beta chain was found in a study of cytomegalovirus exposure and HLA in healthy donors. PCR employed 60 Vbeta and 13 Jbeta primers. Measured with immunoSEQ multiplex PCR; TCRdb has only the in-frame clones, and not every one. The sample gives over 130,000 clones, roughly 88% of which show up once; roughly 0.53% is in the top ten. The trim removed 2 bases at V and 7 bases at J, leaving 3 bases unmatched. CDR3 length: 13 residues. Per the germline V gene, CDR1 is SEHNR and CDR2 is FQNEAQ (reference sequence). The chain employs TRBV7-9 and TRBJ2-7; 9 bases line up with TRBD1. The sequence came from a woman aged 40 to 50 in good health and CMV-seronegative. Sequencing was carried out using PBMCs. Written as DNA, the CDR3 is TGTGCCAGCAGCTTAAATGACAGGGGGGAGCAGTACTTC. It specifies CASSLNDRGEQYF. Using reference TRBV7-9 and TRBJ2-7 for the parts outside the CDR3, the full variable domain is DTGVSQNPRHKITKRGQNVTFRCDPISEHNRLYWYRQTLGQGPEFLTYFQNEAQLEKSRLLSDRFSAERPKGSFSTLEIQRTEQGDSAMYLCASSLNDRGEQYFGPGTRLTVT.